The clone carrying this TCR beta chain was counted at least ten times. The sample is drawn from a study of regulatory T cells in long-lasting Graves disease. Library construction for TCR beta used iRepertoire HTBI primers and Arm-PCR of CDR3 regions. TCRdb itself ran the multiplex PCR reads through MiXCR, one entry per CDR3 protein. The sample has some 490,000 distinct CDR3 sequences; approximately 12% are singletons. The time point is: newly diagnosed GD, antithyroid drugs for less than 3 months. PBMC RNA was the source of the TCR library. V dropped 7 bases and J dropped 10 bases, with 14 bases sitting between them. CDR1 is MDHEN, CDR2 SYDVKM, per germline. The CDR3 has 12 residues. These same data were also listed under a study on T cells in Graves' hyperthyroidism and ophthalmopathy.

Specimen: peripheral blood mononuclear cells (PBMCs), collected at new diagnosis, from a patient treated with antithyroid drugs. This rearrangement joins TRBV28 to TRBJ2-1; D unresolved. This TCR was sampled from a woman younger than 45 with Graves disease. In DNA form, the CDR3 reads TGTGCCAGCAACCAACGGGCTCCAGAGCAGTTCTTC. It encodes CASNQRAPEQFF. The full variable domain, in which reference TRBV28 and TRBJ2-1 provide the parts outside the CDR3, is DVKVTQSSRYLVKRTGEKVFLECVQDMDHENMFWYRQDPGLGLRLIYFSYDVKMKEKGDIPEGYSVSREKKERFSLILESASTNQTSMYLCASNQRAPEQFFGPGTRLTVL.